The 24 T cell receptor beta chains below were found in one sample sequenced in a study of T cell repertoires in cytomegalovirus infection. Via MiXCR, TCRdb re-called the reads, giving one row per CDR3 protein. This table has about 490,000 distinct CDR3 sequences, more than 20% appearing once. Sequenced: PBMCs. These receptors were taken from a human donor in good health (CMV status not recorded). Some clones in this sample may be carry-over from other donors' samples.

The J gene is TRBJ2-4, the V gene TRBV6-1; 7 bases match TRBD1. There are 15 residues in the CDR3. Germline V gene lookup returns CDR1 MNHNS and CDR2 SASEGT. With 6 bases clipped from V and 0 bases from J, the junction kept 5 bases outside the gene matches. The DNA of the CDR3 is TGTGCCAGCAGCGGGACAGCTGAAGCCAAAAACATTCAGTACTTC. Its protein product is CASSGTAEAKNIQYF.

This clonotype was found many times. The rearrangement joins TRBV11-2 to TRBJ2-3; possible D gene TRBD2, 6 bases. The CDR3 length is 16 residues. With 4 bases removed from V and 3 bases from J, the gap between germline ends came to 17 bases. Germline lookup yields CDR1 SGHAT and CDR2 FQNNGV. The chain's CDR3 is CASSSPGPGGTDTQYF. CDR3 sequence (DNA): TGTGCCAGCAGCTCTCCCGGTCCCGGGGGTACAGATACGCAGTATTTT.

The sample holds a few counts of this clonotype. The DNA for the CDR3 is TGTGCCAGCAAGAGCGGCACCGGGGAGCTGTTTTTT. It encodes CASKSGTGELFF. The chain employs TRBV6-2 or TRBV6-3 and TRBJ2-2; D possibly corresponds to TRBD2 (5 bases). Germline V gene data show CDR1 as MNHEY and CDR2 as SVGEGT. The ends were cut back, 7 bases at V and 4 bases at J, with 7 bases in the middle. The CDR3 extends over 12 amino acids.

There are a few counts of this clonotype. V is TRBV6-2 or TRBV6-3 and J is TRBJ2-7; no firm D call. With 4 bases removed from V and 7 bases from J, the gap between germline ends came to 8 bases. The CDR3 loop spans 11 amino acids. The V gene's germline CDR1 is MNHEY and CDR2 SVGEGT. This chain's CDR3 is CASSSVSEQYV. The CDR3 DNA follows: TGTGCCAGCAGTTCGGTGAGTGAGCAGTACGTC.

This clonotype was detected a few times. V gene TRBV4-3 combines with J gene TRBJ2-1; D gene uncertain. Germline CDR1 reads LGHNA; CDR2 reads YSLEER. V lost 0 bases to trimming and J lost 3 bases, with 12 bases between them. This CDR3 has 16 amino acids. The CDR3 DNA follows: TGCGCCAGCAGCCAAGACAACCTTGGCAGCTACAATGAGCAGTTCTTC. Translation gives CASSQDNLGSYNEQFF.

The chain recombines TRBV4-1 with TRBJ1-1; possible D gene TRBD1, 5 bases. Deletions cut 3 bases from V and 3 bases from J, with 14 bases between. The CDR3 extends over 15 amino acids. Germline lookup yields CDR1 MGHRA and CDR2 YSYEKL. Here the CDR3 DNA reads TGCGCCAGCAGCCACCAGGGAGGTATATACACTGAAGCTTTCTTT. Its translation: CASSHQGGIYTEAFF.

The chain links TRBV6-2 or TRBV6-3 to TRBJ2-2; unclear D gene. Deletions cut 6 bases from V and 6 bases from J, with 8 bases between. Germline-derived CDR1 and CDR2 are MNHEY and SVGEGT. This CDR3 comprises 12 residues. CDR3 in amino acids: CASRRSPGELFF. The CDR3 DNA follows: TGTGCCAGCAGGAGGTCCCCCGGGGAGCTGTTTTTT.

As concerns this clonotype: A much larger clone lies a single base off, so this may be a read error. The chain couples TRBV6-6 to TRBJ1-1; D not resolved. Looked up from germline, CDR1 is MNHNY and CDR2 is SVGAGI (reference sequence). V gave up 2 bases and J gave up 0 bases, with 7 bases separating them. This CDR3 contains 14 residues. Here the CDR3 reads CASSYATVNTEAFF. Here the CDR3 DNA reads TGTGCCAGCAGTTACGCGACGGTGAACACTGAAGCTTTCTTT.

CDR3 DNA: TGCAGCGTCGCCTTAGGATCGGGTGGCTACACCTTC. Its protein product is CSVALGSGGYTF. This chain connects TRBV29-1 to TRBJ1-2, with D unresolved. The ends were cut back, 6 bases at V and 7 bases at J, with 15 bases in the middle. This CDR3 is built from 12 residues. Germline values: CDR1 SQVTM, CDR2 ANQGSEA.

V and J are TRBV29-1 and TRBJ1-2; a possible D gene is TRBD1 (5 bases). CDR1 and CDR2 from the germline V gene are SQVTM and ANQGSEA. The CDR3 extends over 11 amino acids. Deletions cut 5 bases from V and 14 bases from J, with 18 bases between. CDR3 protein: CSVQRGQGKTF. CDR3 DNA: TGCAGCGTTCAGAGGGGCCAGGGAAAGACCTTC.

The V call is TRBV14, the J call TRBJ1-4; weak D call: TRBD1 (6 bases). CDR3 length: 15 residues. Trimming removed 4 bases at V and 5 bases at J, with 14 bases between. CDR1 and CDR2 from the germline V gene are SGHDN and FVKESK. For the CDR3, the DNA is TGTGCCAGCAGCCCACTCGGGGGCCCGAATGAAAAACTGTTTTTT. Protein product: CASSPLGGPNEKLFF.

This clonotype has more than one count but fewer than ten. V and J are TRBV12-3 or TRBV12-4 and TRBJ1-1, with D unclear. The CDR3 consists of 14 residues. Trimming took 2 bases from V and 4 from J, leaving 11 bases between them. The CDR3 region has the DNA TGTGCCAGCAGTTTACGGACGGGTTTCACTGAAGCTTTCTTT. Translating it yields CASSLRTGFTEAFF.

V and J are TRBV29-1 and TRBJ2-2, with D hard to call. V lost 5 bases, J lost 6 bases, and 10 bases lay in between. Germline CDR1 is SQVTM and CDR2 is ANQGSEA. This CDR3 has 12 residues. The CDR3 nucleotides are TGCAGCGTTACCAGTCAGTCCGGGGAGCTGTTTTTT. The encoded protein is CSVTSQSGELFF.

This chain links TRBV11-1 with TRBJ2-5, with D perhaps assigned TRBD1 or TRBD2 (5 bases each). This CDR3 comprises 13 residues. Germline V gene lookup returns CDR1 SGHAT and CDR2 FQDESV (reference sequence). The ends were cut back, 5 bases at V and 5 bases at J, with 12 bases in the middle. CDR3 bases: TGTGCCAGCAGCCCCCCAGAGGGGGAGACCCAGTACTTC. Translating it yields CASSPPEGETQYF.

The chain carries TRBV5-6 and TRBJ2-4; D is uncertain. This CDR3 is built from 14 residues. V lost 1 base to trimming and J lost 10 bases, with 15 bases between them. The germline CDR1 and CDR2 sequences are SGHDT and YYEEEE. The CDR3 nucleotides read TGTGCCAGCAGCTTGACAACTTTAGTTCGGATTCAGTACTTC. As protein: CASSLTTLVRIQYF. Full variable domain (missing parts from reference TRBV5-6 and TRBJ2-4): DAGVTQSPTHLIKTRGQQVTLRCSPKSGHDTVSWYQQALGQGPQFIFQYYEEEERQRGNFPDRFSGHQFPNYSSELNVNALLLGDSALYLCASSLTTLVRIQYFGAGTRLSVL.

This rearrangement joins TRBV5-1 to TRBJ2-5; either TRBD1 or TRBD2 may fit D (6 bases each). The V end lost 7 bases, the J end lost 1 base, and 20 bases lay between the germline ends. The CDR3 runs to 16 residues. CDR1 and CDR2 (germline): SGHRS, YFSETQ. This CDR3 is CASQRTGGGSQETQYF. DNA for the CDR3: TGCGCCAGCCAACGAACCGGGGGCGGGTCCCAAGAGACCCAGTACTTC.

This clonotype has only a few counts. This chain joins TRBV7-6 and TRBJ2-3; 15 positions match TRBD2. The V gene end was trimmed by 3 bases and the J gene end by 0 bases; junction bases not matched to a gene: 13. Germline V gives CDR1 SGHVS, CDR2 FNYEAQ. The CDR3 covers 21 residues. The CDR3 DNA sequence: TGTGCCAGCAGCTTGGGACCCGGGACTAGCGGGAGGACTACTAGCACAGATACGCAGTATTTT. This codes for CASSLGPGTSGRTTSTDTQYF.

This clonotype was observed a few times. The V and J genes are TRBV6-1 and TRBJ1-2, with 7 bases fitting TRBD1. The trim removed 10 bases at V and 7 bases at J, leaving 6 bases unmatched. The CDR3 is made up of 11 amino acids. CDR1 MNHNS and CDR2 SASEGT come from the germline V gene. DNA of the CDR3: TGTGCCACAGGGACAGATCGTGGCTACACCTTC. Translating gives CATGTDRGYTF.

The sample holds many counts of this clonotype. V usage is TRBV7-2 and J usage is TRBJ1-2; D ambiguous. Trimming left V 7 bases short and J 6 bases short, with 12 bases between. Germline V gene lookup returns CDR1 SGHTA and CDR2 FQGNSA. CDR3 length: 12 residues. In nucleotides, the CDR3 is TGTGCCAGCACCCTTCCGGGTAATGGCTACACCTTC. It specifies CASTLPGNGYTF.

Ten or more counts support this clonotype. The J gene is TRBJ1-3, the V gene TRBV4-3; D is possibly TRBD1 (5 bases). CDR1 and CDR2 from the germline V gene are LGHNA and YSLEER. V was clipped by 9 bases and J by 0 bases, with 15 bases between them. The CDR3 totals 15 residues. CDR3 nucleotide sequence: TGCGCCAGTTCTACTCCAGGGAGCTCTGGAAACACCATATATTTT. It codes for CASSTPGSSGNTIYF.

This clonotype appeared a few times. The gene calls are TRBV19 and TRBJ1-2; D possibly corresponds to TRBD1 (5 bases). Germline CDR1 reads LNHDA; CDR2 reads SQIVND (reference sequence). The CDR3 runs 16 residues. V shed 7 bases and J shed 2 bases, with 20 bases lying between them. The CDR3 is CASTLFRGDQNYGYTF. DNA for the CDR3: TGTGCCAGTACCCTATTTCGCGGGGACCAGAACTATGGCTACACCTTC.

This chain links TRBV27 with TRBJ1-1; weak D call: TRBD1 (6 bases). The CDR3 loop spans 14 amino acids. In germline, CDR1 is MNHEY, CDR2 SMNVEV (reference sequence). V was cut by 6 bases and J by 2 bases, with 13 bases left in between. The CDR3 sequence is CASSRIGGNTEAFF. In DNA, the CDR3 is TGTGCCAGCAGCCGGATCGGGGGCAACACTGAAGCTTTCTTT.

The chain combines TRBV6-2 or TRBV6-3 with TRBJ1-5, with 12 bases identical to TRBD1. There are 16 residues in the CDR3. Per the germline V gene, CDR1 is MNHEY and CDR2 is SVGEGT. The V gene end was trimmed by 2 bases and the J gene end by 6 bases; junction bases not matched to a gene: 5. CDR3 in DNA: TGTGCCAGCAGTTACCCCGGGACAGGGGGCGGTCAGCCCCAGCATTTT. This encodes CASSYPGTGGGQPQHF.

This clonotype showed up many times. CDR3 DNA sequence: TGTGCCAGCGAGAAGGTCCTAACCGGGGAGCTGTTTTTT. Translated: CASEKVLTGELFF. The chain couples TRBV7-2 to TRBJ2-2; no reliable D call. Per the germline V gene, CDR1 is SGHTA and CDR2 is FQGNSA. This CDR3 comprises 13 residues. The V gene lost 8 bases and the J gene lost 5 bases, with 12 bases spanning the gap.